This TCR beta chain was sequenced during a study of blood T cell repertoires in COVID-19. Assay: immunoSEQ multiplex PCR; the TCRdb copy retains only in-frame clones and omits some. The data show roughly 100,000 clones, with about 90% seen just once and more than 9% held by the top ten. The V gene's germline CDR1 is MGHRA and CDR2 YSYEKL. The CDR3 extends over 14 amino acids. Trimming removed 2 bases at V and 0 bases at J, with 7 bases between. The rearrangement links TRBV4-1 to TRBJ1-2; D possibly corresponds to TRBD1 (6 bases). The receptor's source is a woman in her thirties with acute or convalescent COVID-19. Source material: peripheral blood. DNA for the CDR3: TGCGCCAGCAGCCAAAAGGGGGCTAACTATGGCTACACCTTC. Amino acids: CASSQKGANYGYTF.